The TCR beta chain under discussion was sequenced for a study of a mutant IDH1 vaccine in newly diagnosed glioma. Method: immunoSEQ multiplex PCR; TCRdb's copy keeps in-frame clones and lacks some. The sample includes around 40,000 clones, 80% to 85% of them seen just once. As to this clone: Its matching antigen is unknown.

Time point noted: week 11, during vaccination. Mutant IDH1 20-mer peptide, at 300 ug, made up each vaccine dose, with topical imiquimod. New IDH1-mutant, ATRX-lost WHO grade 3 or 4 astrocytomas occurred in donors. This specimen was PBMCs, taken from a glioma patient whose treatment included an IDH1 peptide vaccine. This clonotype was sampled from a man in his forties with glioma.

The CDR3: CASSLDSSTTEAFF. The CDR3 nucleotides read TGTGCCAGCAGCTTAGACAGCTCAACCACTGAAGCTTTCTTT. The chain combines TRBV7-9 with TRBJ1-1, with D hard to call. The germline CDR1 and CDR2 sequences are SEHNR and FQNEAQ (reference sequence). The CDR3 runs 14 residues. Trimming removed 1 base from V and 4 bases from J, with 10 bases in between.